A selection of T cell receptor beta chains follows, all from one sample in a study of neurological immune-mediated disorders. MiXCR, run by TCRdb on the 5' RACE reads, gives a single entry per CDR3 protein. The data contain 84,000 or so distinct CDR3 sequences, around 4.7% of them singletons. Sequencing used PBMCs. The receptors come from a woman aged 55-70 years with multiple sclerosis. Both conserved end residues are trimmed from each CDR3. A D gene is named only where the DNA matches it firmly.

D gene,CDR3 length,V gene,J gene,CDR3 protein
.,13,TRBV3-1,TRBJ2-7,ASSQRSRGSYEQY
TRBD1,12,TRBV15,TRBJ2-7,ATSTRTGIYEQY
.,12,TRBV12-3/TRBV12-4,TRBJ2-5,ASSPAGREETQY
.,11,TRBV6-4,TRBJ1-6,ASSDSQNSPLH
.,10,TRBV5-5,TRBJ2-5,ASSLELETQY
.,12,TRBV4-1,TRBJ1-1,ASSPTSLNTEAF
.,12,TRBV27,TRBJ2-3,ASSPWTVTDTQY
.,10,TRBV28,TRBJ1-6,ASSQGPSPLH
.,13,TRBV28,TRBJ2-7,ASSLTTIPNYEQY
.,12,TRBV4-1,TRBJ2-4,ASSPAGRQNIQY
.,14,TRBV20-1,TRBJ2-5,SARETTGDLQETQY
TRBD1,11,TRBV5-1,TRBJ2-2,ATDRDGTGELF
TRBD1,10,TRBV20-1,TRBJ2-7,SVRTGDYEQY
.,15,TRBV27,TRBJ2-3,ASSFARGSSSTDTQY
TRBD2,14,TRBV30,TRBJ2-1,AWRERASGGADEQF
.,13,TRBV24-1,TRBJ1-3,ATSDTRTAGNTIY
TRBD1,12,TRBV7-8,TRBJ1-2,ASSWGQGDYGYT
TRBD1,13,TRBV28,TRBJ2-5,ASTSLQGARETQY